This TCR beta chain was sequenced for a study of shared clonotypes between healthy human individuals. Germline V CDR1 and CDR2: SGHRS, YFSETQ. Trimming at V came to 3 bases and at J to 10 bases, leaving 4 bases not matched to a gene. This CDR3 region has 12 residues. Worth noting for this clone: No antigen is known for it.

Study-wide findings and caveats: Memory subsets had estimated richness that was generally smaller than that of naive subsets.

Clones were read by immunoSEQ multiplex PCR, and TCRdb kept only the in-frame ones, dropping some. Among some 2,100,000 clones listed, 90% to 96% were seen once. This TCR came from a man younger than 35 in good health. The chain links TRBV5-1 to TRBJ2-1; the match to TRBD1 covers 7 bases. The source material was naive CD4+ T cells sorted from blood. Subset here: CD45RA+ positively selected. CDR3 sequence reads: CASSYDRAEQFF. CDR3 coding DNA: TGCGCCAGCAGCTACGACAGGGCCGAGCAGTTCTTC.